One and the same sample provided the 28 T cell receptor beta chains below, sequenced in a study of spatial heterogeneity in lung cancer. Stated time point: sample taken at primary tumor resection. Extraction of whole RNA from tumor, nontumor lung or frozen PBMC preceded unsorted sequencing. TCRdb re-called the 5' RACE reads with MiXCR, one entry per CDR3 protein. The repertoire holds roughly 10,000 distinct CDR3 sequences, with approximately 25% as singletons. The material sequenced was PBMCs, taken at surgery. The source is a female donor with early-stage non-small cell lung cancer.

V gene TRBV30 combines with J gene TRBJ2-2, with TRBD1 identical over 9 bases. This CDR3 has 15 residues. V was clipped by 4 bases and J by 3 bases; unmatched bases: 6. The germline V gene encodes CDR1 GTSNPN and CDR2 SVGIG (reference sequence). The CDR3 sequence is CAWTFRDRDTGELFF. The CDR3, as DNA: TGTGCCTGGACCTTCCGGGACAGGGACACCGGGGAGCTGTTTTTT.

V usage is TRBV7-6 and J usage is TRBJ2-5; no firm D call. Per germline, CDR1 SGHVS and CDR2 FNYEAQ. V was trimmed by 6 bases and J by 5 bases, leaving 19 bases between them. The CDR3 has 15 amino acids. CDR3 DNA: TGTGCCAGCAGGGAAGATCATTATCGGGCGGAGACCCAGTACTTC. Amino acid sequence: CASREDHYRAETQYF.

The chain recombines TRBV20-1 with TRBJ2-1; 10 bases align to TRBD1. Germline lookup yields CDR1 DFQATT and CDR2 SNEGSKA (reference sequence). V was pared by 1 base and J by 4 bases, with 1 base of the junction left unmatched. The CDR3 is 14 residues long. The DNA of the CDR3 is TGCAGTGCTAGAGGGGACAGGGGATACAATGAGCAGTTCTTC. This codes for CSARGDRGYNEQFF.

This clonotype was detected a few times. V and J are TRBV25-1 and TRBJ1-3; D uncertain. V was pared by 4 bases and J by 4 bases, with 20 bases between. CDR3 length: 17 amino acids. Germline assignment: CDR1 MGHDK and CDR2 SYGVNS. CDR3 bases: TGTGCCAGCAGTGGGGCGACGCAACCCTCGAGGGGAAACACCATATATTTT. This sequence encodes CASSGATQPSRGNTIYF.

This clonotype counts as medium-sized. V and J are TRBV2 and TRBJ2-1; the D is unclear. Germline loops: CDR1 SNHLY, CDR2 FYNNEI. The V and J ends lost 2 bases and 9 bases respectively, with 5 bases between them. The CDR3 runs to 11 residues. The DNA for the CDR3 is TGTGCCAGCAGTGAACTCGCTGAGCAGTTCTTC. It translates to CASSELAEQFF.

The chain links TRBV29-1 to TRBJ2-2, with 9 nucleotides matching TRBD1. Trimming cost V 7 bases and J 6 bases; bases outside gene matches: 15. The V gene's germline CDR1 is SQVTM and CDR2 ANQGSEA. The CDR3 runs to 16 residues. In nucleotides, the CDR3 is TGCAGCGCCCGCGACAACAGGGGGCGCGAGGCCGGGGAGCTGTTTTTT. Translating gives CSARDNRGREAGELFF.

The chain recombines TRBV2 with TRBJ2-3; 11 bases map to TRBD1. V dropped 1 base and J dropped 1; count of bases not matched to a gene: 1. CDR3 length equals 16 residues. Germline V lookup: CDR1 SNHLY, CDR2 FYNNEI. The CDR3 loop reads CASSEGDRGGTDTQYF. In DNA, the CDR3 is TGTGCCAGCAGTGAAGGGGACAGGGGGGGCACAGATACGCAGTATTTT.

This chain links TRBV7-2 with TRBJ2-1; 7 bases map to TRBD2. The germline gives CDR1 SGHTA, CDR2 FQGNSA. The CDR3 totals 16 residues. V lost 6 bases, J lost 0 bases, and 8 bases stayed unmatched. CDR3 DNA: TGTGCCAGCAGTTTAAACGGGGGGAGCTCCTACAATGAGCAGTTCTTC. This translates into CASSLNGGSSYNEQFF. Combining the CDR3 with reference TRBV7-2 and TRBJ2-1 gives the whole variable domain GAGVSQSPSNKVTEKGKDVELRCDPISGHTALYWYRQSLGQGLEFLIYFQGNSAPDKSGLPSDRFSAERTGGSVSTLTIQRTQQEDSAVYLCASSLNGGSSYNEQFFGPGTRLTVL.

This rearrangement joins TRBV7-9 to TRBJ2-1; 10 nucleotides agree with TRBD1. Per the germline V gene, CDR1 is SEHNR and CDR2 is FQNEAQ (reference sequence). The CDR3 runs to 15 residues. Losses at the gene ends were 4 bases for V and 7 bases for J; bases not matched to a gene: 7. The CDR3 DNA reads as TGTGCCAGCAGCTCGCGGGACAGGGGATCGAATGAGCAGTTCTTC. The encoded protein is CASSSRDRGSNEQFF.

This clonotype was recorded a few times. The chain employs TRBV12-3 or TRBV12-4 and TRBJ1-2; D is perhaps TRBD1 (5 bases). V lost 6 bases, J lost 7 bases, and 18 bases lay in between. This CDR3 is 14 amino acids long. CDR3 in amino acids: CASSPSGLGAGYTF. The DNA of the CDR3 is TGTGCCAGCAGCCCCTCAGGGCTTGGGGCTGGCTACACCTTC.

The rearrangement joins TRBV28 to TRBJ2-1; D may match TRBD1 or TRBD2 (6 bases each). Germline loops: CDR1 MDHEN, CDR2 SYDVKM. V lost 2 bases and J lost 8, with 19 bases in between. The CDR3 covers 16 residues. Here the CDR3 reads CASSLRDYPGGDEQFF. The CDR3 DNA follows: TGTGCCAGCAGTTTACGCGACTACCCCGGGGGCGATGAGCAGTTCTTC.

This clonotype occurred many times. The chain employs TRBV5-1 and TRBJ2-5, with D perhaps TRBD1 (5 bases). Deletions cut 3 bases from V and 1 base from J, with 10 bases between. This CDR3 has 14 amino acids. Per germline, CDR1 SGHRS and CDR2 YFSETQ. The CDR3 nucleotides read TGCGCCAGCAGCTACCAGACAGTCCAAGAGACCCAGTACTTC. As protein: CASSYQTVQETQYF.

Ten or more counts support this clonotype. In nucleotides, the CDR3 is TGCAGTGCTAGAGACATCCTTAGCGGGGACTCCTACGAGCAGTACTTC. Translation: CSARDILSGDSYEQYF. The chain has TRBV20-1 and TRBJ2-7; 8 bases line up with TRBD2. V was pared by 0 bases and J by 0 bases, with 7 bases of the junction left unmatched. There are 16 residues in the CDR3. Germline V gene data show CDR1 as DFQATT and CDR2 as SNEGSKA (reference sequence).

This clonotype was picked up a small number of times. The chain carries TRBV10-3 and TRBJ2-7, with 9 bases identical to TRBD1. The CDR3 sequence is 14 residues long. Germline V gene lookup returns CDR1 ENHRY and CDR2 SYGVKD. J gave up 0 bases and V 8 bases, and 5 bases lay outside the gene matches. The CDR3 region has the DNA TGTGCCATCGCCCGGACAGGGGACTCCTACGAGCAGTACTTC. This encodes CAIARTGDSYEQYF.

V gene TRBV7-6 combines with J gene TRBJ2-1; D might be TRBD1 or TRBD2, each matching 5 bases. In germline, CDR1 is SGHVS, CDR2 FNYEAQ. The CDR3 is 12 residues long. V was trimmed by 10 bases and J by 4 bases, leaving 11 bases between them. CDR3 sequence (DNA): TGTGCCATCCAGTGGGGGTACAATGAGCAGTTCTTC. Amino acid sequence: CAIQWGYNEQFF.

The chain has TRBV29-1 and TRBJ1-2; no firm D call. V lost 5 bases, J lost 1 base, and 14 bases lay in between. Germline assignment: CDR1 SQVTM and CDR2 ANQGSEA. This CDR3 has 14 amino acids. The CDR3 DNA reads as TGCAGCGTTCTACGGGATTTGGTTAACTATGGCTACACCTTC. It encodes CSVLRDLVNYGYTF.

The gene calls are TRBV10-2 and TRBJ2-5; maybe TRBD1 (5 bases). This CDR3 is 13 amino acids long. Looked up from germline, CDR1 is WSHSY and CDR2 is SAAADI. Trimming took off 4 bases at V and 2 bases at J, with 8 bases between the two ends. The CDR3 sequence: CASSAQEQETQYF. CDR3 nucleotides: TGCGCCAGCAGTGCACAGGAACAAGAGACCCAGTACTTC.

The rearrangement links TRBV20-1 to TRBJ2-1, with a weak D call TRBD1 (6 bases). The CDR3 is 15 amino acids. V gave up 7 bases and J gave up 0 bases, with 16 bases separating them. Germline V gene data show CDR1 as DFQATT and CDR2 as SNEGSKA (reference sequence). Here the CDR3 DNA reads TGCAGTGTAAATCCAGGGGCCAGCTCCTACAATGAGCAGTTCTTC. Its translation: CSVNPGASSYNEQFF.

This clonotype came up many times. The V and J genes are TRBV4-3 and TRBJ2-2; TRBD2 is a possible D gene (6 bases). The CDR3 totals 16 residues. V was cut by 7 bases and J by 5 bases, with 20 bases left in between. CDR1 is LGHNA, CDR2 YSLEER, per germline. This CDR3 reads CASTREAGARTGELFF. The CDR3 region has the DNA TGCGCCAGCACCCGCGAAGCGGGCGCTAGGACCGGGGAGCTGTTTTTT.

The CDR3 spells CASSEAGGNQPQHF. CDR3 sequence (DNA): TGTGCCAGCAGTGAAGCAGGGGGCAATCAGCCCCAGCATTTT. V and J are TRBV6-1 and TRBJ1-5; D perhaps matches TRBD1 (5 bases). Trimming removed 0 bases at V and 2 bases at J, with 5 bases between. The CDR3 is 14 residues long. Per the germline V gene, CDR1 is MNHNS and CDR2 is SASEGT.

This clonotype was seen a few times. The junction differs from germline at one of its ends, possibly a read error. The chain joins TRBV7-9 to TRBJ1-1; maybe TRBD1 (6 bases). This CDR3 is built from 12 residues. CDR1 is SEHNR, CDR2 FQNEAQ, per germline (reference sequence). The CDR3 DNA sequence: TGTGCCACCAGCGCCCGGGGGGCCGAAGCTTTCTTT. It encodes CATSARGAEAFF.

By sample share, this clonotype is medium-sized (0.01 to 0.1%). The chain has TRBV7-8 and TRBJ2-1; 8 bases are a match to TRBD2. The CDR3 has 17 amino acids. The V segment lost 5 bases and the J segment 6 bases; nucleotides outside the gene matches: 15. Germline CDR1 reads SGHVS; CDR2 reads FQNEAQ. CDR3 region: CASSSLRGPSGPNEQFF. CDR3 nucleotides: TGTGCCAGCAGCAGTCTCCGAGGACCTAGCGGGCCCAATGAGCAGTTCTTC.

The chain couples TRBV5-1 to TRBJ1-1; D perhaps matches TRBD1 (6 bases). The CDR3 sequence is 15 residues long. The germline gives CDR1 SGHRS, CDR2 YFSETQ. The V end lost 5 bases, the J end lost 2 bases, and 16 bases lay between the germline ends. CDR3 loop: CASSTIRGANTEAFF. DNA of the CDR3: TGCGCCAGCAGTACTATTAGGGGGGCCAACACTGAAGCTTTCTTT.

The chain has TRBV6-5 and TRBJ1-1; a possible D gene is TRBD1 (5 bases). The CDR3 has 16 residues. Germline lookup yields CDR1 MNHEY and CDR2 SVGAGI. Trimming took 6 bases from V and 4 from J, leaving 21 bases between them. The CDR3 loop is CASSPPRGAGGTEAFF. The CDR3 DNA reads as TGTGCCAGCAGCCCCCCTCGCGGGGCAGGAGGCACTGAAGCTTTCTTT.

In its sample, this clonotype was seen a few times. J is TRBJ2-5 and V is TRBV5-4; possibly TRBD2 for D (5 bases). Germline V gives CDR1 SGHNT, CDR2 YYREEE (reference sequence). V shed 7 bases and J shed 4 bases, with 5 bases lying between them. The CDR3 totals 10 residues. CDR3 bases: TGTGCCAGCGGGAGAGAGACCCAGTACTTC. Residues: CASGRETQYF.

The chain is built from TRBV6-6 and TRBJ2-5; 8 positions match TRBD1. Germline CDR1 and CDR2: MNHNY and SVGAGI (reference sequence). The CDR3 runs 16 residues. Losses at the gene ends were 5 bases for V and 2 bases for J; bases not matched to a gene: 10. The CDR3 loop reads CASSPYGQGLQETQYF. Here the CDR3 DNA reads TGTGCCAGCAGTCCTTACGGACAGGGTCTACAAGAGACCCAGTACTTC.

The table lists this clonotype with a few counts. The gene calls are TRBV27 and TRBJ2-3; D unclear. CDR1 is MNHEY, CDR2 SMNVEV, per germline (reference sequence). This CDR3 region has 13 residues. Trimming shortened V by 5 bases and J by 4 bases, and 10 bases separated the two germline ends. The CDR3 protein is CASSAQVPDTQYF. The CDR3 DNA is TGTGCCAGCAGTGCCCAAGTTCCAGATACGCAGTATTTT.

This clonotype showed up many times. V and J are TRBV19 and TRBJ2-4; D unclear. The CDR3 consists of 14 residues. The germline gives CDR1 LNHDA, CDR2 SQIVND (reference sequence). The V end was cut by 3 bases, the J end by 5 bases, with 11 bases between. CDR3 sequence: CASSISRTQNIQYF. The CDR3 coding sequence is TGTGCCAGTAGTATTTCCCGGACCCAAAACATTCAGTACTTC.